These 29 T cell receptor beta chains share one sample of origin, sequenced in a study of T cell responses to AZD1222 COVID-19 vaccine. Sequencing was performed with immunoSEQ multiplex PCR; in TCRdb, only in-frame clones are kept and a portion is missing. The table includes 140,000 to 150,000 clones, about 91% detected once. Material: peripheral blood, obtained on day 0 of AZD1222 vaccination. The receptors stem from an adult in good health.

This sequence joins TRBV19 and TRBJ1-3; D remains ambiguous. V was pared by 9 bases and J by 2 bases, with 14 bases between. The germline V gene encodes CDR1 LNHDA and CDR2 SQIVND (reference sequence). This CDR3 region has 14 residues. For the CDR3, the DNA is TGTGCCAGCCTGAAGACTGGTCCTGGAAACACCATATATTTT. Protein product: CASLKTGPGNTIYF.

The J gene is TRBJ1-3, the V gene TRBV28; D is unclear. The CDR3 is 17 residues long. The germline CDR1 and CDR2 sequences are MDHEN and SYDVKM. The V end was cut by 6 bases, the J end by 0 bases, with 18 bases between. The DNA for the CDR3 is TGTGCCAGCAGGTCCGGTGGTGGGTGGGGCTCTGGAAACACCATATATTTT. This translates into CASRSGGGWGSGNTIYF.

This clone showed up just once. The rearrangement uses TRBV6-5 and TRBJ1-2; 7 positions match TRBD1. Germline trimming cut 2 bases from V and 4 bases from J; bases unmatched to any gene: 7. This CDR3 comprises 15 residues. Germline assignment: CDR1 MNHEY and CDR2 SVGAGI. The CDR3 is CASSYRSGGSYGYTF. CDR3 DNA sequence: TGTGCCAGCAGTTACAGATCAGGGGGGAGCTATGGCTACACCTTC.

The chain uses TRBV6-5 and TRBJ1-6; the match to TRBD1 covers 8 bases. The junction had 7 bases not matched to a gene; V was cut back by 2 bases and J by 7 bases. This CDR3 is built from 16 residues. The germline V gene has CDR1 MNHEY and CDR2 SVGAGI. The CDR3: CASSYRAGGLNSPLHF. The CDR3 bases are TGTGCCAGCAGTTACAGGGCAGGGGGCTTGAATTCACCCCTCCACTTT.

The V call is TRBV5-6, the J call TRBJ1-2, with 7 bases aligning to TRBD1. The trim removed 2 bases at V and 7 bases at J, leaving 11 bases unmatched. The V gene's germline CDR1 is SGHDT and CDR2 YYEEEE. The CDR3 loop spans 15 amino acids. Here the CDR3 DNA reads TGTGCCAGCAGCTTAGTACCGACCAGGGGGAGTGGCTACACCTTC. Its protein product is CASSLVPTRGSGYTF.

The chain is built from TRBV25-1 and TRBJ1-5, with 10 bases matching TRBD1. V trimming: 8 bases; J trimming: 4 bases; junction bases outside the gene matches: 8. Germline V lookup: CDR1 MGHDK, CDR2 SYGVNS. The CDR3 is made up of 15 amino acids. Here the CDR3 DNA reads TGTGCCAGCTCCCAGACAGGGGGCATAAATCAGCCCCAGCATTTT. Its translation is CASSQTGGINQPQHF. The full variable domain, in which reference TRBV25-1 and TRBJ1-5 provide the parts outside the CDR3, is EADIYQTPRYLVIGTGKKITLECSQTMGHDKMYWYQQDPGMELHLIHYSYGVNSTEKGDLSSESTVSRIRTEHFPLTLESARPSHTSQYLCASSQTGGINQPQHFGDGTRLSIL.

This chain uses TRBV24-1 with TRBJ2-3, with D possibly matching TRBD2 (5 bases). The ends were cut back, 8 bases at V and 4 bases at J, with 12 bases in the middle. This CDR3 has 13 residues. Germline CDR1 is KGHDR and CDR2 is SFDVKD. The DNA of the CDR3 is TGTGCCACCACCCCTGGAGGTTCAGATACGCAGTATTTT. Its protein is CATTPGGSDTQYF.

On this clone itself: Other nucleotide sequences in the sample specify the same CDR3. The V and J genes are TRBV7-2 and TRBJ2-7; D is unclear. Germline V gene sequence: CDR1 SGHTA, CDR2 FQGNSA. The V and J ends lost 0 bases and 0 bases respectively, with 12 bases between them. The CDR3 consists of 16 residues. The CDR3 DNA follows: TGTGCCAGCAGCTTAGCGGCAGGCCGGAGCTCCTACGAGCAGTACTTC. Protein product: CASSLAAGRSSYEQYF.

The chain uses TRBV6-5 and TRBJ1-1; 7 bases map to TRBD1. In germline, CDR1 is MNHEY, CDR2 SVGAGI. This CDR3 region has 14 residues. The V gene end was trimmed by 6 bases and the J gene end by 0 bases; junction bases not matched to a gene: 4. The CDR3 region has the DNA TGTGCCAGCAGGCGGGACAGCATGAACACTGAAGCTTTCTTT. It yields the protein CASRRDSMNTEAFF.

The rearrangement uses TRBV3-1 (or the pseudogene TRBV3-2) and TRBJ2-7, with D perhaps TRBD2 (6 bases). Trimming left V 1 base short and J 0 bases short, with 10 bases between. Per the germline V gene, CDR1 is LGHDT and CDR2 is YNNKEL (reference sequence). CDR3 length: 15 amino acids. The CDR3 nucleotides read TGTGCCAGCAGCCAAGCGTACGGGAGCTCCTACGAGCAGTACTTC. Protein sequence: CASSQAYGSSYEQYF.

The V call is TRBV4-3, the J call TRBJ1-3; no clear D. The V and J ends lost 5 bases and 1 base respectively, with 12 bases between them. Germline CDR1 is LGHNA and CDR2 is YSLEER. This CDR3 region has 15 residues. This CDR3 is CASSGLGSSGNTIYF. The CDR3, as DNA: TGCGCCAGCAGCGGTTTAGGGAGTTCTGGAAACACCATATATTTT.

A few counts support this clone. The identical CDR3 is also encoded by other nucleotide sequences in the sample. The chain combines TRBV2 with TRBJ2-7, with D tentatively TRBD2 (5 bases). The CDR3 totals 11 residues. Germline lookup yields CDR1 SNHLY and CDR2 FYNNEI. The V and J ends lost 4 bases and 6 bases respectively, with 7 bases between them. This CDR3 is CASSGGSEQYF. DNA of the CDR3: TGTGCCAGCAGTGGAGGGAGCGAGCAGTACTTC.

The rearrangement joins TRBV14 to TRBJ2-5, with TRBD2 identical over 11 bases. CDR1 and CDR2 (germline): SGHDN, FVKESK. This CDR3 is built from 18 residues. The trim removed 2 bases at V and 5 bases at J, leaving 13 bases unmatched. Written as DNA, the CDR3 is TGTGCCAGCAGCCAACGTTCGTTAGCGGGGGGGCCGGTCGAGACCCAGTACTTC. Translating gives CASSQRSLAGGPVETQYF.

The chain recombines TRBV6-5 with TRBJ1-2; 7 positions agree with TRBD1. V lost 0 bases, J lost 2 bases, and 3 bases stayed unmatched. This CDR3 comprises 15 residues. From germline, CDR1 is MNHEY and CDR2 SVGAGI. CDR3 sequence reads: CASSYSGTENYGYTF. CDR3 bases: TGTGCCAGCAGTTACTCCGGGACAGAGAACTATGGCTACACCTTC.

The chain links TRBV15 to TRBJ1-2, with 7 bases that match TRBD1. J gave up 8 bases and V 5 bases, and 14 bases lay outside the gene matches. Per germline, CDR1 LNHNV and CDR2 YYDKDF (reference sequence). CDR3 length: 15 amino acids. The CDR3 here is CATSPRDRQGGGYTF. The CDR3 nucleotides are TGTGCCACCAGCCCTCGAGATCGACAGGGTGGGGGCTACACCTTC.

With respect to this clone: One junction end does not reproduce the germline sequence, and a read error may be involved. The genes are TRBV29-1 and TRBJ2-1; 11 bases align to TRBD1. This CDR3 contains 16 residues. Germline loops: CDR1 SQVTM, CDR2 ANQGSEA. The CDR3 loop is CSAPRPGQGDYNKQFF. The CDR3 nucleotides are TGCAGCGCACCCCGTCCGGGACAGGGGGACTACAATAAGCAGTTCTTC.

J is TRBJ1-2 and V is TRBV28; D is possibly TRBD1 (5 bases). The germline CDR1 and CDR2 sequences are MDHEN and SYDVKM. The CDR3 runs 13 residues. With 6 bases removed from V and 5 bases from J, the gap between germline ends came to 13 bases. DNA for the CDR3: TGTGCCAGCAGGACACGGGACGATTATGGCTACACCTTC. This codes for CASRTRDDYGYTF.

The chain carries TRBV5-4 and TRBJ2-6; 7 nucleotides agree with TRBD2. This CDR3 comprises 16 residues. Per germline, CDR1 SGHNT and CDR2 YYREEE (reference sequence). J was trimmed by 5 bases and V by 0 bases; bases with no gene match: 5. Written as DNA, the CDR3 is TGTGCCAGCAGCTTGGAGGGAGGGAGAAGGGCCAACGTCCTGACTTTC. It translates to CASSLEGGRRANVLTF.

The chain employs TRBV4-3 and TRBJ1-1, with D perhaps matching TRBD1 (5 bases). Germline V CDR1 and CDR2: LGHNA, YSLEER. There are 13 residues in the CDR3. V lost 6 bases and J 4 bases, leaving 12 bases between the germline ends. The CDR3 loop reads CASRHTGTTEAFF. CDR3 DNA sequence: TGCGCCAGCAGACATACGGGGACCACTGAAGCTTTCTTT.

The V call is TRBV9, the J call TRBJ1-2; D not resolved. The CDR3 is made up of 16 amino acids. CDR1 is SGDLS, CDR2 YYNGEE, per germline. V was clipped by 3 bases and J by 0 bases, with 15 bases between them. This chain's CDR3 is CASSGPTRGPNYGYTF. The CDR3, as DNA: TGTGCCAGCAGCGGCCCCACCCGCGGGCCTAACTATGGCTACACCTTC.

This clone has a handful of counts. The chain is built from TRBV1 and TRBJ2-5; the tabulated D call, TRBD2, remains unverified against the DNA. TRBV1 is labeled a pseudogene. The CDR3 has 19 residues. The CDR3 is CTSSQYRIVLAGVPGTQYF. Written as DNA, the CDR3 is TGCACCAGCAGCCAATATCGGATAGTATTAGCGGGGGTTCCCGGGACCCAGTACTTC.

The rearrangement joins TRBV29-1 to TRBJ2-7; 10 positions match TRBD2. CDR3 length: 13 amino acids. V dropped 4 bases and J dropped 2; count of bases not matched to a gene: 2. CDR1 SQVTM and CDR2 ANQGSEA come from the germline V gene. The CDR3 is CSVAAGGTYEQYF. CDR3 nucleotides: TGCAGCGTTGCAGCGGGAGGGACCTACGAGCAGTACTTC.

This chain connects TRBV2 to TRBJ2-5, with D maybe TRBD2 (5 bases). V lost 3 bases and J 3 bases, leaving 5 bases between the germline ends. The CDR3 runs to 12 residues. CDR1 is SNHLY and CDR2 is FYNNEI in the germline V gene. CDR3 in amino acids: CASSEEEETQYF. The CDR3 nucleotides are TGTGCCAGCAGTGAGGAGGAAGAGACCCAGTACTTC.

This rearrangement joins TRBV10-3 to TRBJ1-2; a possible D gene is TRBD1 (5 bases). Trimming shortened V by 6 bases and J by 4 bases, and 12 bases separated the two germline ends. Germline V gene sequence: CDR1 ENHRY, CDR2 SYGVKD. The CDR3 runs to 13 residues. CDR3 region: CAIRGREGYGYTF. The CDR3 bases are TGTGCCATCAGGGGGCGGGAGGGCTATGGCTACACCTTC.

The V gene is TRBV28, the J gene TRBJ1-5, with unresolved D. Between the trimmed V and J ends, which lost 5 bases and 0 bases, there was a span of 17 bases. The CDR3 covers 17 residues. Germline CDR1 reads MDHEN; CDR2 reads SYDVKM. CDR3 bases: TGTGCCAGCAGTCACTCTAGGCCACCTTATAGCAATCAGCCCCAGCATTTT. Protein: CASSHSRPPYSNQPQHF. Looking up the rest from reference TRBV28 and TRBJ1-5 gives the full variable domain: DVKVTQSSRYLVKRTGEKVFLECVQDMDHENMFWYRQDPGLGLRLIYFSYDVKMKEKGDIPEGYSVSREKKERFSLILESASTNQTSMYLCASSHSRPPYSNQPQHFGDGTRLSIL.

This clone occurred once. This chain connects TRBV11-2 to TRBJ1-2; D gene ambiguous. Trimming took 1 base from V and 7 from J, leaving 4 bases between them. Germline V gene lookup returns CDR1 SGHAT and CDR2 FQNNGV. The CDR3 runs to 11 residues. The CDR3: CASSLGGGYTF. In nucleotides, the CDR3 is TGTGCCAGCAGCTTAGGCGGTGGCTACACCTTC.

This sequence joins TRBV19 and TRBJ2-5; no clear D gene. The germline gives CDR1 LNHDA, CDR2 SQIVND (reference sequence). V lost 9 bases, J lost 0 bases, and 20 bases lay in between. The CDR3 covers 16 residues. The DNA of the CDR3 is TGTGCCAGCACCCCCGCCTACCAGCAGTACCAAGAGACCCAGTACTTC. As protein: CASTPAYQQYQETQYF. The whole variable domain, filled in from reference TRBV19 and TRBJ2-5, reads DGGITQSPKYLFRKEGQNVTLSCEQNLNHDAMYWYRQDPGQGLRLIYYSQIVNDFQKGDIAEGYSVSREKKESFPLTVTSAQKNPTAFYLCASTPAYQQYQETQYFGPGTRLLVL.

The chain employs TRBV28 and TRBJ2-3; D is uncertain. The CDR3 length is 13 residues. Germline CDR1 MDHEN, CDR2 SYDVKM. V was cut by 3 bases and J by 4 bases, with 8 bases left in between. CDR3 in amino acids: CASSFHAADTQYF. Here the CDR3 DNA reads TGTGCCAGCAGTTTCCATGCGGCAGATACGCAGTATTTT.

V usage is TRBV28 and J usage is TRBJ2-5, with 7 nucleotides matching TRBD1. The CDR3 is 13 amino acids. In germline, CDR1 is MDHEN, CDR2 SYDVKM. V gave up 7 bases and J gave up 5 bases; unmatched junction bases: 7. The CDR3 DNA reads TGTGCCAGCACCTTGACAGGGTGGGAGACCCAGTACTTC. Its translation: CASTLTGWETQYF.